This T cell receptor (beta chain) emerged from a study of CD8+CD57+ T cells in acquired aplastic anemia. On the study more broadly: Sorted CD4+ and CD8+ cells yielded DNA averaging around 3.2 ug. Healthy donors yielded some 10 million CD4+ cell reads on average.

The CDR3 extends over 13 amino acids. Per germline, CDR1 SGHVS and CDR2 FNYEAQ. The germline V and J ends were trimmed by 0 bases and 3 bases, with 4 bases remaining between them. The study profiled TCR beta VDJ and CDR3 using genomic DNA as template. TCRdb called the reads again in MiXCR, with one record for every CDR3 protein. This sample carries about 190,000 distinct CDR3 sequences, around 59% of them seen once, and the ten largest clones take 15% to 20%. The TCR comes from a human donor in good health, serving as a control. The V call is TRBV7-6, the J call TRBJ2-3, with no clear D. The sequenced sample was sorted CD4+, CD8+, or CD8+CD57+ T cells (not recorded which) from PBMCs. The CDR3 DNA sequence: TGTGCCAGCAGCTTAGCAACTACAGATACGCAGTATTTT. This encodes CASSLATTDTQYF.